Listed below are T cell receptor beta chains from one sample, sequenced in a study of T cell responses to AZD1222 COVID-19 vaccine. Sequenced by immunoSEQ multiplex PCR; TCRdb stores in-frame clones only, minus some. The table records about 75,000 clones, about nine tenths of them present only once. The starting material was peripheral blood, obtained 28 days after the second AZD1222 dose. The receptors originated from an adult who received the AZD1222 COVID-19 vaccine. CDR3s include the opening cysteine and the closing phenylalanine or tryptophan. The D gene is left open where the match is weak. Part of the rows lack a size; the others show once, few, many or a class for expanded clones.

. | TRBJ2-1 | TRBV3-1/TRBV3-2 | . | TGTGCCAGCAGCCAAGATCGGGGGGCCTATGAGCAGTTCTTC | CASSQDRGAYEQFF
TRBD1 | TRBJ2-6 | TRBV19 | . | TGTGCCAGTACCCGGACAGGGAGCTCTGGGGCCAACGTCCTGACTTTC | CASTRTGSSGANVLTF
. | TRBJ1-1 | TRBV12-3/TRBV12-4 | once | TGTGCCAGCAGCCGACGTGGGGCTGAAGCTTTCTTT | CASSRRGAEAFF
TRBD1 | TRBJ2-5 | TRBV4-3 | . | TGCGCCAGCAGCCAAGGGACAGGAGAAGAGACCCAGTACTTC | CASSQGTGEETQYF
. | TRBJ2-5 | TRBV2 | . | TGTGCCAGCAATGGCGGGGAGACCCAGTACTTC | CASNGGETQYF
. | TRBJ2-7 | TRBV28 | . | TGTGCCAGCAGTTTGGGTCTGCCCCGAGGAAGCTCCTACGAGCAGTACTTC | CASSLGLPRGSSYEQYF
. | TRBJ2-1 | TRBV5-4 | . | TGTGCCAGCAGCGCCACTAGATTCGATGAGCAGTTCTTC | CASSATRFDEQFF
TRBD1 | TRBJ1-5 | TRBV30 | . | TGTGCCTGGAGTGTATATGATCAGACAGGGGAAGGAAGTCAGCCCCAGCATTTT | CAWSVYDQTGEGSQPQHF
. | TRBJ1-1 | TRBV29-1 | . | TGCAGCTGCCGGCAGAACACTGAAGCTTTCTTT | CSCRQNTEAFF
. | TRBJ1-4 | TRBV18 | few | TGTGCCAGCTCACCATGGATTAATGAAAAACTGTTTTTT | CASSPWINEKLFF
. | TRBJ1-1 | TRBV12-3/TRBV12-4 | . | TGTGCCAGCAGTCCCAGGGAGAACACTGAAGCTTTCTTT | CASSPRENTEAFF
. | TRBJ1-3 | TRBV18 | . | TGTGCCAGCTCACCGTTGTTACAGCAGTCTGGAAACACCATATATTTT | CASSPLLQQSGNTIYF
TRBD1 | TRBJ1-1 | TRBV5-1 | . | TGCGCCAGCAGCACCGCCGGGACAGGGGGCGATGGCACTGAAGCTTTCTTT | CASSTAGTGGDGTEAFF
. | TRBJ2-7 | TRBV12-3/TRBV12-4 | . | TGTGCCAGCAGTTTATCGGAGGGAGCCGAGCAGTACTTC | CASSLSEGAEQYF
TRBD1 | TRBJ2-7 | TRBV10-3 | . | TGTGCCATCAATTCGGGACAGGGAGCTTACGAGCAGTACTTC | CAINSGQGAYEQYF
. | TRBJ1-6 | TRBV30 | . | TGTGCCTGGCTAAAAGGGGGGAGCTCCTATAATTCACCCCTCCACTTT | CAWLKGGSSYNSPLHF
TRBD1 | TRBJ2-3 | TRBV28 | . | TGTGCCAGCCGCGGACAGGGAAGGACAGATACGCAGTATTTT | CASRGQGRTDTQYF
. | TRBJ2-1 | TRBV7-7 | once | TGTGCTAGCAGCACTGGGGCCCACAATGAGCAGTTCTTC | CASSTGAHNEQFF
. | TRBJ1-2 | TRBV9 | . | TGTGCCAGCAGCGTAGGAGCTAACTATGGCTACACCTTC | CASSVGANYGYTF
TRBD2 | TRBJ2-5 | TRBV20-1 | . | TGCAGTGCTAGTTCATTAGCGGGGGGATCCCAGTACTTC | CSASSLAGGSQYF
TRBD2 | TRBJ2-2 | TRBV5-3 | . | TGTGCCAGAAGCTTCCTTAAGCGGGAAGAGCGGGGGTTGGTGAAGCTGTTTTTT | CARSFLKREERGLVKLFF
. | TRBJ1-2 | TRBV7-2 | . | TGTGCCAGCAGTCCACAGGGAGGGGGCTATGGCTACACCTTC | CASSPQGGGYGYTF
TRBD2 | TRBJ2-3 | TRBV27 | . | TGTGCCAGCAGGCCAGGGGGGACTAGCGGTACAGATACGCAGTATTTT | CASRPGGTSGTDTQYF
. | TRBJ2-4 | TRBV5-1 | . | TGCGCCAGCAGCTTCTTAAACATTCAGTACTTC | CASSFLNIQYF
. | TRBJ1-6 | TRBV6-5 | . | TGTGCCAGCAGCAACAGGGTTTCACCCCTCCACTTT | CASSNRVSPLHF
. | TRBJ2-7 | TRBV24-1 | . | TGTGCCACCAGTGACACCACGTCCCACGAGCAGTACTTC | CATSDTTSHEQYF
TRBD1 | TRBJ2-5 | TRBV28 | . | TGTGCCAGCAGTTCCCTTCGGACAGGGGGCCAAGAGACCCAGTACTTC | CASSSLRTGGQETQYF
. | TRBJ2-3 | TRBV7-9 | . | TGTGCCAGCAGCTACAGCGCTAGCACAGATACGCAGTATTTT | CASSYSASTDTQYF